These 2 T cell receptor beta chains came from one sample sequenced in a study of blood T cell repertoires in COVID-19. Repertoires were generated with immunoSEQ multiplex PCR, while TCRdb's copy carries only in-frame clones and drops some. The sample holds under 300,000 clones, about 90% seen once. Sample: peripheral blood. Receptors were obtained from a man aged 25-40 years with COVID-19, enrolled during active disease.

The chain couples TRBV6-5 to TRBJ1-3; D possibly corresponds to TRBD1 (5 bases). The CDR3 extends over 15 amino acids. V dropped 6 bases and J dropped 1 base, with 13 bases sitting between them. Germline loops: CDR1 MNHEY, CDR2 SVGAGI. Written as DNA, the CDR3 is TGTGCCAGCAGACGGGGGGTTTTGTCTGGAAACACCATATATTTT. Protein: CASRRGVLSGNTIYF.

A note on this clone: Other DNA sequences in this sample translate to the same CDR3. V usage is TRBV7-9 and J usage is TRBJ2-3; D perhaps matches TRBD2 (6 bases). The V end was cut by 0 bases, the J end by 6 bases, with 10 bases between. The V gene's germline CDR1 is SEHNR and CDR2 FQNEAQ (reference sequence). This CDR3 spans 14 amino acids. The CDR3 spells CASSLAGGSDTQYF. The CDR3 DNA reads TGTGCCAGCAGCTTAGCGGGGGGATCGGATACGCAGTATTTT.